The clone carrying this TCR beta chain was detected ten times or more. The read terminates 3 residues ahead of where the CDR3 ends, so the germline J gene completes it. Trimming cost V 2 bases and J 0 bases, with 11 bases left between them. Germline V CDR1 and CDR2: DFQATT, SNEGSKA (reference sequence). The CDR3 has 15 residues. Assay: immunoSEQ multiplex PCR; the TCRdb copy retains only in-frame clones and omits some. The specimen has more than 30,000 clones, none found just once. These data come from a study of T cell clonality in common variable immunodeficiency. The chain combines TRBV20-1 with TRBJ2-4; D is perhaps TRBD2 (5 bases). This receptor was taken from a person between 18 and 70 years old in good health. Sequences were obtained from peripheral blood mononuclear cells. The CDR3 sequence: CSARPGVLAKNIQYF. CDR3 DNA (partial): TGCAGTGCTAGACCCGGGGTACTAGCCAAAAACATT.